This TCR beta chain was sequenced during a study of beta chain features in type 1 diabetes. Of note for this clone: The antigen remains unidentified.

The CDR3 loop spans 14 amino acids. V dropped 2 bases and J dropped 0 bases, with 9 bases sitting between them. From germline, CDR1 is SGHRS and CDR2 YFSETQ. The study, taken as a whole, reports: Whether TCRB rearrangement is influenced by HLA type was left unresolved in this analysis. Within each of all four CD4+ subsets, Type 1 diabetes patients had TCRB CDR3s that were moderately but significantly shorter.

What was sequenced were expressed TCRB transcripts, since all of the isolated RNA had been reverse transcribed. This table comes from immunoSEQ multiplex PCR, and its TCRdb copy is limited to in-frame clones, with some not included. Of almost 350,000 clones in the sample, approximately 10% were seen once. This TCR was sampled from a man aged 25 to 40 with type 1 diabetes. The J gene is TRBJ2-7, the V gene TRBV5-1; D is unclear. Sample: central memory CD4+ T cells from blood. In nucleotides, the CDR3 is TGCGCCAGCAGCTTACAGACCAGCTCCTACGAGCAGTACTTC. Translation gives CASSLQTSSYEQYF.